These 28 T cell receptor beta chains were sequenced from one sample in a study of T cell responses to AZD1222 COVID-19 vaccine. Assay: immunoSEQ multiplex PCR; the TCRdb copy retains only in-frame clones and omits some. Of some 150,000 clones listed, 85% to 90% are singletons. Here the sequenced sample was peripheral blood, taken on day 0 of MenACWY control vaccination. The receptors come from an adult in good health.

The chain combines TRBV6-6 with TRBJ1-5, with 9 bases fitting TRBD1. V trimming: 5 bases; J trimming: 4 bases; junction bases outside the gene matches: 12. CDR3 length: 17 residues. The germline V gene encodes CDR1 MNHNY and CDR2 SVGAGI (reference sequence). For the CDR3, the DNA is TGTGCCAGCAGTCGTGCCCCTGGACAGGGGCGAAATCAGCCCCAGCATTTT. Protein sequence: CASSRAPGQGRNQPQHF.

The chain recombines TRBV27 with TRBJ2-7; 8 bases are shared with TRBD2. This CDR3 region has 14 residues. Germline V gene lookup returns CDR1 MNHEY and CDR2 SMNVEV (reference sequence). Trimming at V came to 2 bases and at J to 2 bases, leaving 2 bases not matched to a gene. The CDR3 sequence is CASSLSGRAYEQYF. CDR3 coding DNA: TGTGCCAGCAGTTTAAGCGGGAGAGCCTACGAGCAGTACTTC.

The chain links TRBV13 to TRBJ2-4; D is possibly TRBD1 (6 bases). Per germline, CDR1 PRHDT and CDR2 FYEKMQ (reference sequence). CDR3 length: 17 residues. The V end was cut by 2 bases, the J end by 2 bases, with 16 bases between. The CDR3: CASSLSLQGGSKNIQYF. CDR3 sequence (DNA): TGTGCCAGCAGCTTATCTCTACAGGGTGGGTCCAAAAACATTCAGTACTTC.

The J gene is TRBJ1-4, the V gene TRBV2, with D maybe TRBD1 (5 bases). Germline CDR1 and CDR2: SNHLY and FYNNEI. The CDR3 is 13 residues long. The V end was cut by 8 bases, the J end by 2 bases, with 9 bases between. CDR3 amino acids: CASVRQTNEKLFF. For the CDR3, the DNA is TGTGCCAGCGTCAGACAGACTAATGAAAAACTGTTTTTT.

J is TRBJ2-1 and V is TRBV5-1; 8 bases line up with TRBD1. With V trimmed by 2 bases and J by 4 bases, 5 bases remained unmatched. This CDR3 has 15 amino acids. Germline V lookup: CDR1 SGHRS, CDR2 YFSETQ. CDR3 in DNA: TGCGCCAGCAGCTTACAGGGGGTAACTTACAATGAGCAGTTCTTC. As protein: CASSLQGVTYNEQFF.

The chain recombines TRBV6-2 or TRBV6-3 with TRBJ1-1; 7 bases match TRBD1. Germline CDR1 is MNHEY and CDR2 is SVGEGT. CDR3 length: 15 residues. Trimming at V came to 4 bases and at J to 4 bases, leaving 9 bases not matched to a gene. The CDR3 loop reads CASSWTTGSGTEAFF. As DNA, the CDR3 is TGTGCCAGCAGTTGGACGACAGGGTCTGGCACTGAAGCTTTCTTT.

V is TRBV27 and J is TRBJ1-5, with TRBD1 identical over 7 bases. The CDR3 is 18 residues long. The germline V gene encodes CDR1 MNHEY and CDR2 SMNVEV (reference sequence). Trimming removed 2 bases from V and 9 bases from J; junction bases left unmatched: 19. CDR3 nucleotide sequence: TGTGCCAGCAGTTTAATTAGGCCTTCAACCGGACAGGCCGTGCCCCAGCATTTT. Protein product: CASSLIRPSTGQAVPQHF.

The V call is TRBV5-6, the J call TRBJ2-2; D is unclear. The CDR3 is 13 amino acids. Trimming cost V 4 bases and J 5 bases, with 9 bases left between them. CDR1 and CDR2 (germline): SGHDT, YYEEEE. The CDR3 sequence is CASSLTVTGELFF. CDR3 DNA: TGTGCCAGCAGCCTTACAGTAACCGGGGAGCTGTTTTTT. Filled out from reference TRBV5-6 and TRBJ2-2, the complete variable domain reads DAGVTQSPTHLIKTRGQQVTLRCSPKSGHDTVSWYQQALGQGPQFIFQYYEEEERQRGNFPDRFSGHQFPNYSSELNVNALLLGDSALYLCASSLTVTGELFFGEGSRLTVL.

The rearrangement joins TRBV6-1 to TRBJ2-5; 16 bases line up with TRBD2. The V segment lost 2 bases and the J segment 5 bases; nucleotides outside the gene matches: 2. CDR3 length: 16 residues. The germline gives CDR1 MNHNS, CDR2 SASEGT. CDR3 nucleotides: TGTGCCAGCAGTGAACCGGGACTAGCGGGGGGGGAGACCCAGTACTTC. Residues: CASSEPGLAGGETQYF.

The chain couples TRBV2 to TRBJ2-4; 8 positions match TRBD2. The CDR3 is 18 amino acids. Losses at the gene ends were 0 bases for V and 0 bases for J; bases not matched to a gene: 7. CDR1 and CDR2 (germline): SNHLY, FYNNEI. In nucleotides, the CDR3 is TGTGCCAGCAGTGAAGCTGGCGGGAGGAGTGGAGCCAAAAACATTCAGTACTTC. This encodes CASSEAGGRSGAKNIQYF.

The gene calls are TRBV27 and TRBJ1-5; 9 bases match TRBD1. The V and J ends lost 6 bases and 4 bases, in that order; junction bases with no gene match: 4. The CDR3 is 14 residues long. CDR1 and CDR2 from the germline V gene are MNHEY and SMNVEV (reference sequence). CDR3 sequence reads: CASRTGGKNQPQHF. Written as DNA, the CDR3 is TGTGCCAGCAGGACAGGGGGGAAAAATCAGCCCCAGCATTTT.

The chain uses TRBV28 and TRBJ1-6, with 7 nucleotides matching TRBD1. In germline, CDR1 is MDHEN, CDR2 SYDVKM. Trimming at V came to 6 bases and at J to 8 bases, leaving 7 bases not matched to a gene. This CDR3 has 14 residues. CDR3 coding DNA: TGTGCCAGCAGGCCGAGGGGGCCTTATTCACCCCTCCACTTT. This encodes CASRPRGPYSPLHF.

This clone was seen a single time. The CDR3 region has the DNA TGTGCCAGCAGCTTGTGGCAGCAAGAGACCCAGTACTTC. It is translated as CASSLWQQETQYF. The genes are TRBV5-5 and TRBJ2-5; D gene ambiguous. Trimming pared 1 base from V and 2 bases from J, leaving 6 bases between. CDR3 size: 13 residues. The germline CDR1 and CDR2 sequences are SGHKS and YYEKEE (reference sequence).

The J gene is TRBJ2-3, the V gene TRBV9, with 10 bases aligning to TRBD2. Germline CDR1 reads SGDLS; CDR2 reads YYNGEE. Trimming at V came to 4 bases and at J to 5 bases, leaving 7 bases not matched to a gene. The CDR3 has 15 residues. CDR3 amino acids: CASSRAGGLEDTQYF. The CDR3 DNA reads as TGTGCCAGCAGCAGAGCGGGGGGGTTAGAAGATACGCAGTATTTT. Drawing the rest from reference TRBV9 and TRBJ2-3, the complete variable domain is DSGVTQTPKHLITATGQRVTLRCSPRSGDLSVYWYQQSLDQGLQFLIQYYNGEERAKGNILERFSAQQFPDLHSELNLSSLELGDSALYFCASSRAGGLEDTQYFGPGTRLTVL.

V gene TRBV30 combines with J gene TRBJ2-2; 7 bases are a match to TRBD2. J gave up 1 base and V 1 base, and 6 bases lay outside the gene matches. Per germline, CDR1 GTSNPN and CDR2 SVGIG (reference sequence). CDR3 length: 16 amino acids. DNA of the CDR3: TGTGCCTGGAGTGAGTTAGCGGGTCTGAACACCGGGGAGCTGTTTTTT. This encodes CAWSELAGLNTGELFF.

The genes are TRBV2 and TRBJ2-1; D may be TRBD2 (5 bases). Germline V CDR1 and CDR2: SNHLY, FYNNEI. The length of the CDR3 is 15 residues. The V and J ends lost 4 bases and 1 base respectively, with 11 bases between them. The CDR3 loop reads CASSASRTSYNEQFF. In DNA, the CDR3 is TGTGCCAGCAGTGCCTCCCGGACTTCCTACAATGAGCAGTTCTTC. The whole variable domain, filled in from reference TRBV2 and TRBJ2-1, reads EPEVTQTPSHQVTQMGQEVILRCVPISNHLYFYWYRQILGQKVEFLVSFYNNEISEKSEIFDDQFSVERPDGSNFTLKIRSTKLEDSAMYFCASSASRTSYNEQFFGPGTRLTVL.

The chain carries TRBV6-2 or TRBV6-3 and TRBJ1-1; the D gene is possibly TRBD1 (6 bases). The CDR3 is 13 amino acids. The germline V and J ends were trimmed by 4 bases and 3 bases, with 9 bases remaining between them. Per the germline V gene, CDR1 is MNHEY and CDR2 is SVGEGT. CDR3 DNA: TGTGCCAGCAGTTCGGACAGAGACACTGAAGCTTTCTTT. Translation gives CASSSDRDTEAFF.

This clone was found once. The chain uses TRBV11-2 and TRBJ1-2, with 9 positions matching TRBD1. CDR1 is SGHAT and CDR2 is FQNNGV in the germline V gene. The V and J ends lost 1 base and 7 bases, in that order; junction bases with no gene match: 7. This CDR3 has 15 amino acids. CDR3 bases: TGTGCCAGCAGCTTAGGTAACAGGGGGCTGAGTGGCTACACCTTC. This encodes CASSLGNRGLSGYTF.

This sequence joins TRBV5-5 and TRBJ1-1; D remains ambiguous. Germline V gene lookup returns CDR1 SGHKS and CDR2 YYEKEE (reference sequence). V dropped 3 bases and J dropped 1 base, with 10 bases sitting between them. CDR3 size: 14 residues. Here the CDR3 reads CASSYLTRNTEAFF. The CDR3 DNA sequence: TGTGCCAGCAGCTACTTGACAAGGAACACTGAAGCTTTCTTT. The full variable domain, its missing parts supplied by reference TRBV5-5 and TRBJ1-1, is DAGVTQSPTHLIKTRGQQVTLRCSPISGHKSVSWYQQVLGQGPQFIFQYYEKEERGRGNFPDRFSARQFPNYSSELNVNALLLGDSALYLCASSYLTRNTEAFFGQGTRLTVV.

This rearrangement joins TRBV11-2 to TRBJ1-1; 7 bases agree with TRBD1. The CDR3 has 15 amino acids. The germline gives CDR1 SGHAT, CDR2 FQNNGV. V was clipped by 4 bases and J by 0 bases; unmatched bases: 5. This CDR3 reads CASSYEGAVNTEAFF. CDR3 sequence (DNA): TGTGCCAGCAGCTACGAGGGGGCCGTGAACACTGAAGCTTTCTTT.

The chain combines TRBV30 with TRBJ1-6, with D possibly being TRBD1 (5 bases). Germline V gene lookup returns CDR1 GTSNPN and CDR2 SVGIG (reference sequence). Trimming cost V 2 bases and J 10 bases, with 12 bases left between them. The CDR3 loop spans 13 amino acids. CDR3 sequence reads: CAWSPRDASPLHF. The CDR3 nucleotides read TGTGCCTGGAGTCCTAGGGACGCCTCACCCCTCCACTTT.

The CDR3 here is CASSVVHTNTGELFF. In DNA form, the CDR3 reads TGTGCCAGCAGCGTAGTACACACGAACACCGGGGAGCTGTTTTTT. The J gene is TRBJ2-2, the V gene TRBV9, with no clear D. The ends were cut back, 0 bases at V and 0 bases at J, with 6 bases in the middle. This CDR3 contains 15 residues. Germline V gives CDR1 SGDLS, CDR2 YYNGEE.

The CDR3 is CASSPTGYGLNTEAFF. Written as DNA, the CDR3 is TGTGCCAGCAGCCCGACAGGGTATGGGTTAAACACTGAAGCTTTCTTT. The J gene is TRBJ1-1, the V gene TRBV6-4, with 7 positions matching TRBD1. Trimming took 6 bases from V and 2 from J; bases not matched to a gene: 12. Germline V gene lookup returns CDR1 MRHNA and CDR2 SNTAGT. The CDR3 has 16 residues.

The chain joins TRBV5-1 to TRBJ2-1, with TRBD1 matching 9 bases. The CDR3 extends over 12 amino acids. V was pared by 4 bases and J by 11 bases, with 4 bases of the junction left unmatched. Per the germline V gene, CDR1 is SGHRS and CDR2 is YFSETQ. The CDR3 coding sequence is TGCGCCAGCAGCCCCGGACAGGGGAAGCAGTTCTTC. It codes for CASSPGQGKQFF.

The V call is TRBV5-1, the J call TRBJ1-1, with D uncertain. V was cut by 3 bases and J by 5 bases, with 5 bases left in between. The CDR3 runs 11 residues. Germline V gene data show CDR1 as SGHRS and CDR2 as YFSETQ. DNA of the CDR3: TGCGCCAGCAGCTACGGAACTGAAGCTTTCTTT. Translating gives CASSYGTEAFF.

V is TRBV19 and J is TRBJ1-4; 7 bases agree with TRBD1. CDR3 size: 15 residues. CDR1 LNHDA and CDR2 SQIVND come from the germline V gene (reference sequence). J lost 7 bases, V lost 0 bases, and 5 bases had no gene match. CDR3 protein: CASSIDWDRGEKLFF. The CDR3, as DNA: TGTGCCAGTAGTATAGATTGGGACAGAGGTGAAAAACTGTTTTTT.

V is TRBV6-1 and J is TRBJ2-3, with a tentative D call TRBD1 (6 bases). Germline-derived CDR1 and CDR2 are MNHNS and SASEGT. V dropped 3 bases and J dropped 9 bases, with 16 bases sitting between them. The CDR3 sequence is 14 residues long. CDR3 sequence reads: CASSDRGQGLTQYF. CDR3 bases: TGTGCCAGCAGTGATAGGGGCCAGGGGTTAACGCAGTATTTT.

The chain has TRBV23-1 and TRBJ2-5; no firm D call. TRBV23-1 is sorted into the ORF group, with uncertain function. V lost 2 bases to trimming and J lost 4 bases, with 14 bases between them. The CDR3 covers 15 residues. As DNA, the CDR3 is TGCGCCAGCAGTCAAAGGACCTACCCCGGAGAGACCCAGTACTTC. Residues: CASSQRTYPGETQYF.